The 8 T cell receptor beta chains listed next were all sequenced from one sample in a study of cytomegalovirus exposure and HLA in healthy donors. The PCR made use of 60 Vbeta and 13 Jbeta primers. Profiling relied on immunoSEQ multiplex PCR, and the TCRdb table lists in-frame clones only, not all of them. This table holds about 180,000 clones, approximately 80% found once. Sample: PBMCs. These receptors came from a girl between 5 and 17 years old in good health and CMV-seropositive.

The chain joins TRBV11-2 to TRBJ2-2, with D unresolved. The CDR3 covers 16 residues. The ends were cut back, 4 bases at V and 1 base at J, with 13 bases in the middle. Germline assignment: CDR1 SGHAT and CDR2 FQNNGV. Here the CDR3 DNA reads TGTGCCAGCAGCTCAAGTGGCTCCTGGAACACCGGGGAGCTGTTTTTT. It is translated as CASSSSGSWNTGELFF.

The genes are TRBV7-3 and TRBJ2-3; TRBD2 agrees at 10 bases. Germline-derived CDR1 and CDR2 are SGHTA and FQGTGA. The CDR3 consists of 15 residues. The V segment lost 5 bases and the J segment 0 bases; nucleotides outside the gene matches: 2. CDR3 region: CASSMGLASTDTQYF. In nucleotides, the CDR3 is TGTGCCAGCAGCATGGGACTAGCGAGCACAGATACGCAGTATTTT.

The CDR3 DNA follows: TGTGCCAGCAGTTACTCTGGACTAGCGGGAGTACGCGAGCAGTACTTC. It encodes CASSYSGLAGVREQYF. The rearrangement links TRBV6-5 to TRBJ2-7; 13 nucleotides agree with TRBD2. The V gene's germline CDR1 is MNHEY and CDR2 SVGAGI. V was clipped by 0 bases and J by 6 bases; unmatched bases: 5. There are 16 residues in the CDR3.

The chain carries TRBV4-1 and TRBJ2-7, with D maybe TRBD1 (6 bases). CDR3 length: 14 amino acids. The germline V gene has CDR1 MGHRA and CDR2 YSYEKL. V lost 2 bases and J lost 7, with 15 bases in between. As DNA, the CDR3 is TGCGCCAGCAGCCAAATGGACAGCTCGAGGGAGCAGTACTTC. Protein: CASSQMDSSREQYF.

The genes are TRBV7-9 and TRBJ2-7; 10 nucleotides match TRBD2. The germline gives CDR1 SEHNR, CDR2 FQNEAQ (reference sequence). CDR3 length: 15 residues. V shed 4 bases, J shed 3 bases, and the junction held 6 bases outside the gene matches. Here the CDR3 DNA reads TGTGCCAGCAGCTCGCAGCGGGAGGGCCTCTACGAGCAGTACTTC. Its translation is CASSSQREGLYEQYF.

This clone came up a few times. The chain carries TRBV9 and TRBJ2-3; D perhaps matches TRBD2 (5 bases). This CDR3 has 15 amino acids. Germline values: CDR1 SGDLS, CDR2 YYNGEE. V was shortened by 0 bases and J by 2 bases, with 10 bases between the two germline ends. CDR3 sequence: CASSVGLAVTDTQYF. In DNA, the CDR3 is TGTGCCAGCAGCGTAGGGCTAGCTGTCACAGATACGCAGTATTTT.

The sample holds one count of this clone. The chain joins TRBV4-1 to TRBJ2-7; 7 positions agree with TRBD1. The CDR3 covers 13 residues. The V gene's germline CDR1 is MGHRA and CDR2 YSYEKL. Trimming took 4 bases from V and 7 from J; bases not matched to a gene: 7. The CDR3: CASSPGQRKEQYF. For the CDR3, the DNA is TGCGCCAGCAGCCCGGGACAGCGGAAGGAGCAGTACTTC.

J is TRBJ2-3 and V is TRBV2; no definite D call. CDR3 length equals 13 residues. Between the trimmed V and J ends, which lost 6 bases and 2 bases, there was a span of 9 bases. Germline values: CDR1 SNHLY, CDR2 FYNNEI. This CDR3 is CASSGDYTDTQYF. The CDR3 coding sequence is TGTGCCAGCAGCGGTGATTACACAGATACGCAGTATTTT.